One and the same sample provided the 5 T cell receptor beta chains below, sequenced in a study of shared clonotypes between healthy human individuals. Libraries were prepared by immunoSEQ multiplex PCR; TCRdb keeps only in-frame clonotypes and omits some of them. The sample has some 2.1 million clones; about 94% are singletons. CD45RO-negative cells were positively selected for CCR7, leaving out terminally differentiated effector memory CD45RA+ cells. The specimen sequenced was naive CD8+ T cells from PBMCs. These TCRs come from a young man in good health. Some clones in this sample may be carry-over from other donors' samples.

The J gene is TRBJ2-7, the V gene TRBV27; D might be TRBD2 (6 bases). The CDR3 is 14 amino acids. Germline V gives CDR1 MNHEY, CDR2 SMNVEV (reference sequence). Between the trimmed V and J ends, which lost 2 bases and 3 bases, there was a span of 11 bases. CDR3 DNA sequence: TGTGCCAGCAGTTTAGCGGGGCGATACTACGAGCAGTACTTC. This sequence encodes CASSLAGRYYEQYF.

V gene TRBV19 combines with J gene TRBJ2-1; TRBD1 matches at 7 bases. There are 17 residues in the CDR3. CDR1 is LNHDA, CDR2 SQIVND, per germline (reference sequence). The V and J ends lost 4 bases and 5 bases, in that order; junction bases with no gene match: 14. The CDR3 region has the DNA TGTGCCAGTAGTACCACTTTAGGGGGCTTGATGGACAATGAGCAGTTCTTC. This encodes CASSTTLGGLMDNEQFF. The full variable domain, with the rest looked up from reference TRBV19 and TRBJ2-1, is DGGITQSPKYLFRKEGQNVTLSCEQNLNHDAMYWYRQDPGQGLRLIYYSQIVNDFQKGDIAEGYSVSREKKESFPLTVTSAQKNPTAFYLCASSTTLGGLMDNEQFFGPGTRLTVL.

This clone was found once. This chain uses TRBV4-1 with TRBJ2-1; D possibly matches TRBD1 or TRBD2 (6 bases each). V was trimmed by 0 bases and J by 2 bases, leaving 14 bases between them. This CDR3 region has 17 residues. In germline, CDR1 is MGHRA, CDR2 YSYEKL. DNA for the CDR3: TGCGCCAGCAGCCAAGATTTGGCTAGGGGGGCCTACAATGAGCAGTTCTTC. Translated, it gives CASSQDLARGAYNEQFF.

The chain links TRBV27 to TRBJ1-4; D remains unclear. V gave up 6 bases and J gave up 2 bases, with 10 bases separating them. Germline loops: CDR1 MNHEY, CDR2 SMNVEV (reference sequence). CDR3 length equals 14 residues. The CDR3 protein is CASRTAVTNEKLFF. As DNA, the CDR3 is TGTGCCAGCAGGACGGCTGTGACTAATGAAAAACTGTTTTTT.

The rearrangement uses TRBV6-1 and TRBJ1-5; D might be TRBD1 (6 bases). Trimming removed 3 bases from V and 1 base from J, with 13 bases in between. Germline CDR1 is MNHNS and CDR2 is SASEGT. CDR3 length equals 16 residues. DNA for the CDR3: TGTGCCAGCAGTGAGTGGGGGGGCGCGAGCAATCAGCCCCAGCATTTT. Amino acids: CASSEWGGASNQPQHF.